This TCR beta chain was captured in a study of T cells in localized non-small cell lung cancer. The study, taken as a whole, reports: Patients showing higher blood T cell density tended to see longer overall survival. Detection in adjacent lung was observed for a median around 59 of the top 100 tumor clones. In uninvolved adjacent lung, T cell clonality reached its highest value, exceeding tumor.

Produced via immunoSEQ multiplex PCR; TCRdb's table is partial and in-frame only. The table records roughly 4,300 clones, 25% of them present only once. With 3 bases removed from V and 5 bases from J, the gap between germline ends came to 7 bases. The CDR3 is made up of 12 amino acids. Per germline, CDR1 KGHSH and CDR2 LQKENI. The table lists this clone with a few counts. Its antigen is unknown. The sequence was collected from a male donor aged 60 or older with stage I lung adenocarcinoma. The material sequenced was lung tumor tissue, taken before any cancer treatment. The chain employs TRBV18 and TRBJ2-5, with D unresolved. The CDR3 loop is CASSPTDETQYF. The CDR3 region has the DNA TGTGCCAGCTCACCGACGGATGAGACCCAGTACTTC.